This T cell receptor (beta chain) was retrieved from a study of shared clonotypes between healthy human individuals (dated by TCRdb to the early 2020s). Regarding the complete study: The cohort included a few men and a couple of women between 18 and 49 years of age. Per donor, three plates each were used for CD4 naive and CD4 memory, two for CD8 naive, and one for CD8 memory. To estimate repertoire size and how much clonotypes are shared between individuals, the study performed deep sequencing of blood TCR repertoires from roughly five healthy adults. Libraries were prepared and TCR repertoires were sequenced by different laboratories using diverse techniques, in order to increase sequencing depth and limit assay-specific biases. Between about 0.9 and 8.9 billion PBMCs per donor were obtained by leukapheresis.

This clone appeared a single time. No antigen is known for it. The input lacks base qualities; no much larger clone sits a single base away. Results the study describes overall, beyond this receptor: Larger estimated clonotype richness was generally found for naive subsets than for memory subsets. Clonotypes shared by all four sorted-subset donors showed higher generation probabilities than non-shared clonotypes. Sampling was restricted to blood, and TCR repertoires in tissue are likely to differ from TCR repertoires in blood. Rarefaction of sorted-subset datasets indicated incomplete sequencing despite the large sequencing depth. Pairwise subsampling indicated that sequencing depth was expected to affect the degree of clonotype sharing among donors. Sharing across a handful of donors was observed for 4.5% to 6.5% of naive CD4, less than 4% of naive CD8, 2% to 2.5% of memory CD4, and around 0.4% of memory CD8 clonotypes. The genetic and exposure-history diversity represented was limited by the small number of donors.

Using the deep immunoSEQ assay, TCR CDR3 regions were amplified from genomic DNA by multiplex PCR. Extracted genomic DNA from each cell subset was distributed evenly across all wells of several immunoSEQ 96-well plates, and each plate was treated as a replicate. For sorted subsets, roughly 190 ng of genomic DNA, equivalent to roughly 33,000 T cell genomes, went into each replicate PCR. Purified libraries were quantified with a Qubit 3.0 fluorometer, sized on a Bioanalyzer 2100, and re-quantified with the KAPA Library Quantification kit. Each immunoSEQ 96-well plate was sequenced on its own single-read 150-cycle Illumina NextSeq 550 flow cell. Per the source publication's procedure: Because the immunoSEQ output held only junctional sequences and lacked quality scores, the filtering could not match the filtering applied to full-length reads. Sequences were annotated with PyIR, a Python wrapper for IgBLAST v1.9, and V/J genes and CDR3 were assigned using IMGT germline references. Reads with weak V/J assignments (E-value above 1e-6), missing CDR3, stop codons, out-of-frame junctions, or ambiguous translated residues were removed. V3J clonotypes were defined as sequences sharing an identical inferred V gene, J gene, and CDR3 amino acid sequence. Percentage overlap between repertoires was calculated by dividing the number of shared unique clonotypes by the size of the smaller repertoire. Richness of each repertoire was evaluated using RTK rarefaction, the Chao1 estimator, and Recon v2.1 estimates of unobserved clonotypes. Generation probabilities were computed with OLGA for all TCRbeta clonotypes obtained by the gDNA method from four donors. The source is immuneACCESS, and TCRdb retained only in-frame sequences with V and J called. Part of the clones is not carried over; for the studies checked, unresolved V genes explain less than half of this, and the remainder is unexplained. V and J calls and clone size follow that table, whereas D and trimming were derived from the DNA. Within this sample are about 1,900,000 clones, with approximately 94% of them counted one time only. The top ten clones comprise 1.2% of the sample.

V and J are truncated by 0 bases and 7 bases respectively, leaving an intervening sequence of 13 bases. From a lookup of the germline V gene, CDR1 and CDR2 are MGHRA and YSYEKL. The cysteine opens and the phenylalanine closes a CDR3 of 14 amino acids. The DNA shown is the 42-base CDR3, in frame from base 1. For the CD8 naive samples, CD45RO-negative cells were positively selected for CCR7, yielding a CD45RA+CCR7+ population from which TemRA cells were excluded. Donors were healthy HIV-negative adults with no recently reported acute infections or vaccinations. All donors were Caucasian adults living in Nashville, Tennessee, USA. Blood was collected by leukapheresis, and PBMCs were isolated by Ficoll-Histopaque density gradient centrifugation and then cryopreserved in liquid nitrogen vapor phase. Analytical flow cytometry was used to check the purity and quantity of each magnetically sorted T cell population. From each sorted fraction, genomic DNA was isolated and quantified by UV absorbance on a Nanodrop 2000c.

Here the chain combines TRBV4-1 and TRBJ2-7, and the D gene may be TRBD1, 6 bases matching. Sequenced sample: naive CD8+ T cells sorted from blood. The intended sense of this specimen's cell subset or site label: CD45RA+CCR7+. The clonotype comes from a man aged 18 to 29 in good health. The CDR3 reads CASSQEVADREQYF. The nucleotide sequence is given as TGCGCCAGCAGCCAAGAGGTGGCCGACAGGGAGCAGTACTTC.